The 7 T cell receptor beta chains reported below all come from one sample, sequenced in a study of radiotherapy plus CTLA-4 blockade in lung cancer. Profiling relied on immunoSEQ multiplex PCR, and the TCRdb table lists in-frame clones only, not all of them. The repertoire holds about 110,000 clones, roughly 86% seen once, with around 3% in the top ten. The specimen comprised peripheral blood, sampled from a patient treated with radiotherapy plus ipilimumab. The receptors stem from a human donor with non-small cell lung cancer that progressed on radiotherapy plus ipilimumab. Some clones in this sample may be carry-over from other donors' samples.

The rearrangement joins TRBV4-2 to TRBJ2-5; 8 bases match TRBD2. CDR3 length equals 16 residues. Germline CDR1 is LGHNA and CDR2 is YNFKEQ. The V gene end was trimmed by 4 bases and the J gene end by 1 base; junction bases not matched to a gene: 8. CDR3 in DNA: TGTGCCAGCAGCCGAGGTCGGGCGGGGGGCCAAGAGACCCAGTACTTC. Translating it yields CASSRGRAGGQETQYF.

The chain links TRBV15 to TRBJ2-6; no definite D call. Trimming cost V 0 bases and J 2 bases, with 5 bases left between them. This CDR3 has 15 amino acids. The V gene's germline CDR1 is LNHNV and CDR2 YYDKDF (reference sequence). This chain's CDR3 is CATSRDRAGANVLTF. The CDR3, as DNA: TGTGCCACCAGCAGAGACCGGGCTGGGGCCAACGTCCTGACTTTC.

The genes are TRBV7-2 and TRBJ1-2, with TRBD1 identical over 8 bases. The germline V gene encodes CDR1 SGHTA and CDR2 FQGNSA. After removal of 5 bases from V and 5 bases from J, the junction contained 4 bases not matched to a gene. The CDR3 length is 13 residues. CDR3: CASSGDRMYGYTF. The CDR3 DNA follows: TGTGCCAGCAGCGGGGACAGGATGTATGGCTACACCTTC.

This clone was detected only a few times. The chain joins TRBV2 to TRBJ1-2; a weak D match, TRBD1 (5 bases). Looked up from germline, CDR1 is SNHLY and CDR2 is FYNNEI. The ends were cut back, 3 bases at V and 7 bases at J, with 12 bases in the middle. The CDR3 loop spans 13 amino acids. The CDR3 is CASSDAGAGGYTF. CDR3 DNA sequence: TGTGCCAGCAGTGATGCCGGGGCTGGTGGCTACACCTTC.

This clone was counted only a few times. The CDR3 bases are TGTGCCAGCAGCCAACGGGGAGGAGGCGAGCAGTACTTC. Amino acid sequence: CASSQRGGGEQYF. The chain carries TRBV4-2 and TRBJ2-7; maybe TRBD2 (6 bases). Trimming stripped 2 bases from V and 6 bases from J, with 11 bases between. CDR3 size: 13 residues. The germline V gene encodes CDR1 LGHNA and CDR2 YNFKEQ.

The J gene is TRBJ2-7, the V gene TRBV2; D gene ambiguous. The CDR3 has 14 amino acids. Germline values: CDR1 SNHLY, CDR2 FYNNEI. Trimming pared 4 bases from V and 7 bases from J, leaving 17 bases between. CDR3 coding DNA: TGTGCCAGCAGTGGGCGGCGTAGTCCTGGGGAGCAGTACTTC. Translation: CASSGRRSPGEQYF.

The genes are TRBV6-5 and TRBJ2-5; TRBD2 matches 12 bases. Germline V gene data show CDR1 as MNHEY and CDR2 as SVGAGI. This CDR3 spans 16 amino acids. V lost 0 bases to trimming and J lost 2 bases; unmatched junction nucleotides: 1. CDR3 protein: CASSYSTSGGQETQYF. CDR3 DNA: TGTGCCAGCAGTTACTCGACTAGCGGGGGTCAAGAGACCCAGTACTTC.